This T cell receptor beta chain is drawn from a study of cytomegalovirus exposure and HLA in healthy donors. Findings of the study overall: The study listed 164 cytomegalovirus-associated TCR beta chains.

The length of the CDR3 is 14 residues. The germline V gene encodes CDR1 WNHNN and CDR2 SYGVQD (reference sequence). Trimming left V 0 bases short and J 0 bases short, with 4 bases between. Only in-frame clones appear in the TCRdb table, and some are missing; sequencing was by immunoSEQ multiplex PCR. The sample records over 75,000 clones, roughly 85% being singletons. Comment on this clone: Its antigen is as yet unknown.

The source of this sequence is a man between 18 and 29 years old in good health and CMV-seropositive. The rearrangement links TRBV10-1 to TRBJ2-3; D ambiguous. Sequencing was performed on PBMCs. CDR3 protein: CASSESASTDTQYF. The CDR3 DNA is TGCGCCAGCAGTGAGTCGGCAAGCACAGATACGCAGTATTTT.